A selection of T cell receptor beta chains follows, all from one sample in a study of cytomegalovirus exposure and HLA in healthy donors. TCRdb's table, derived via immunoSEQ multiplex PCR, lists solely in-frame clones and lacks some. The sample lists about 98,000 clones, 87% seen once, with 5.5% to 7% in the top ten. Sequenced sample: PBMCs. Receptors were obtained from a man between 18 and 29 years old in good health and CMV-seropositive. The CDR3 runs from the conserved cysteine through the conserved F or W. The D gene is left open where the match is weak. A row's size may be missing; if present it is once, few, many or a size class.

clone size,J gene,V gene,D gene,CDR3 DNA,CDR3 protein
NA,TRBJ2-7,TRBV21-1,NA,TGTGCCAGCACCACACCCGGGACAGCAACCTACGAGCAGTACTTC,CASTTPGTATYEQYF
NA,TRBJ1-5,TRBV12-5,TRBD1,TGTGCTAGTGGGGGGACAGGGAGTAGCAATCAGCCCCAGCATTTT,CASGGTGSSNQPQHF
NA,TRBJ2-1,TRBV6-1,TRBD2,TGTGCCAGCACGCCCAGCGGGGGTTGGGATGAGCAGTTCTTC,CASTPSGGWDEQFF
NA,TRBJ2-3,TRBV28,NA,TGTGCCAGCACCCTAAGGGGGAGGGCCACAGATACGCAGTATTTT,CASTLRGRATDTQYF
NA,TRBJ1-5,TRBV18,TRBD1,TGTGCCAGCTCACCTGCGGGACAGGGGAGGCAGCCCCAGCATTTT,CASSPAGQGRQPQHF
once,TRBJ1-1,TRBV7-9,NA,TGTGCCAGCAGCTTGGGAGTCATGAACACTGAAGCTTTCTTT,CASSLGVMNTEAFF
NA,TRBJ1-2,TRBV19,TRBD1,TGTGCCAGTCGGGAACAGGGGGTATCTACTATCTATGGCTACACCTTC,CASREQGVSTIYGYTF
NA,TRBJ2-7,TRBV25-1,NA,TGTGCCAGCAGTTGGTCAGGCCTCATATCCTACGAGCAGTACTTC,CASSWSGLISYEQYF
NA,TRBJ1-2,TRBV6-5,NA,TGTGCCAGCAGTTACGCCGGGTACGGCTACACCTTC,CASSYAGYGYTF
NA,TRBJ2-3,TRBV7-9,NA,TGTGCCAGCAGCCCGTCAGTTCGAAGCACAGATACGCAGTATTTT,CASSPSVRSTDTQYF
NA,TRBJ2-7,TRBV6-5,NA,TGTGCCAGCAGTTACTCGAGTAATTCGGGGTACGAGCAGTACTTC,CASSYSSNSGYEQYF
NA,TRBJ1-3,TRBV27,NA,TGTGCCAGCGCGCGGGGAGGGGCTCTCGTAACTGGAAACACCATATATTTT,CASARGGALVTGNTIYF
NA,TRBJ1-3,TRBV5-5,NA,TGTGCCAGCAGCTCCCCCGGGAGGAATGGAAACACCATATATTTT,CASSSPGRNGNTIYF
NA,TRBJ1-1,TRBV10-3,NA,TGTGCCATCAAAGTCTCGACATACGAAGCTTTCTTT,CAIKVSTYEAFF
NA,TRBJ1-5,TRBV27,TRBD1,TGTGCCAGCAGTTCGGGACAGCTAGCTAATCAGCCCCAGCATTTT,CASSSGQLANQPQHF
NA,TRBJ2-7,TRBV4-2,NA,TGTGCCAGCAGCCAAGTCCCGGACACGGACTACGAGCAGTACTTC,CASSQVPDTDYEQYF
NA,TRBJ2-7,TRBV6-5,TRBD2,TGTGCCAGCACCCCCGGGACTACCTACGAGCAGTACTTC,CASTPGTTYEQYF
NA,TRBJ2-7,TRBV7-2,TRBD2,TGTGCCAGCAGCTTACTAGCGGGAGCGAGAGAGCAGTACTTC,CASSLLAGAREQYF
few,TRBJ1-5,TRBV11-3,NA,TGTGCCAGCAGCTCCACGAACGGGAGCCCCCAGCATTTT,CASSSTNGSPQHF
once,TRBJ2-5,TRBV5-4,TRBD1,TGTGCCAGCAGCTTTACAGGGGAAGAGACCCAGTACTTC,CASSFTGEETQYF
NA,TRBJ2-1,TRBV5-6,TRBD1,TGTGCCAGCAGCACAAGAGGGACAGTTAACAATGAGCAGTTCTTC,CASSTRGTVNNEQFF
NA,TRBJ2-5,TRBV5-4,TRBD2,TGTGCCAGCAGCTCACCCGGGGGGGCCCCCGGGGAGACCCAGTACTTC,CASSSPGGAPGETQYF
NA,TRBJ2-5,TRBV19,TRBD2,TGTGCCAGTAGTACCTTAGGACTAGCGGGAGTTGAGACCCAGTACTTC,CASSTLGLAGVETQYF
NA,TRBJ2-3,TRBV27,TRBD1,TGTGCCAGCGGATCCGGGACAGGCACAGATACGCAGTATTTT,CASGSGTGTDTQYF
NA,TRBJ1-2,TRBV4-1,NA,TGCGCCAGCAGCCCAGTCCGGGATAAACTCATCTATGGCTACACCTTC,CASSPVRDKLIYGYTF
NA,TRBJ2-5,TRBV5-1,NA,TGCGCCAGCAGCCGAGGGGGGGAGGAGACCCAGTACTTC,CASSRGGEETQYF
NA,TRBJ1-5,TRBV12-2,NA,TGTGCAAGTCGCTTCCCCTATATGGGACAGGGCACCTATAGCAATCAGCCCCAGCATTTT,CASRFPYMGQGTYSNQPQHF
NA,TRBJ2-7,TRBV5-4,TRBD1,TGTGCCAGCAGCTTGCAAGGGACAGGGACCTACGAGCAGTACTTC,CASSLQGTGTYEQYF
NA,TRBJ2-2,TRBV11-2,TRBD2,TGTGCCAGCAGCTTGTTCAGCGGGAGGTTCCCGGGGGAGCTGTTTTTT,CASSLFSGRFPGELFF
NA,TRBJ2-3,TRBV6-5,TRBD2,TGTGCCAGCAGGTCCGGGACTACGCACACAGATACGCAGTATTTT,CASRSGTTHTDTQYF
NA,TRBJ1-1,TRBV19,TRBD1,TGTGCCAGTAGGCTACAGGGGGTGGACACTGAAGCTTTCTTT,CASRLQGVDTEAFF
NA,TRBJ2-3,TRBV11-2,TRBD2,TGTGCCAGCAGCTTGTCACTAGCGACAAGCACAGATACGCAGTATTTT,CASSLSLATSTDTQYF
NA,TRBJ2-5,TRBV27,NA,TGTGCCAACTATGGGACAAGGGAGGAGACCCAGTACTTC,CANYGTREETQYF
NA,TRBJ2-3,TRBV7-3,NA,TGTGCCAGCAGCTTAAAGCGGAGCACAGATACGCAGTATTTT,CASSLKRSTDTQYF
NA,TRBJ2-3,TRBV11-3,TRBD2,TGTGCCAGCAGCTTCGGGACTAGCGGCACAGATACGCAGTATTTT,CASSFGTSGTDTQYF
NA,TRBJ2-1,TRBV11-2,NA,TGTGCCAGCAGCTTATATTCTACCCTCTACAATGAGCAGTTCTTC,CASSLYSTLYNEQFF
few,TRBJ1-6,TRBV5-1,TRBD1,TGCGCCAGCAGCTTGGCCGGGACAGAAAATAATTCACCCCTCCACTTT,CASSLAGTENNSPLHF
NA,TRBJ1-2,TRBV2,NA,TGTGCCAGCAGTGGGTGGGTAGGGGATGGCTACACCTTC,CASSGWVGDGYTF
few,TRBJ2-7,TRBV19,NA,TGTGCCAGTAGTAGCGGGGAACGCTACGAGCAGTACTTC,CASSSGERYEQYF
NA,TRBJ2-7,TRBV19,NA,TGTGCCAGTGGGGGATGGGGGGGGCTTGGCGAGCAGTACTTC,CASGGWGGLGEQYF
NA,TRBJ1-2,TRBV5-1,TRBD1,TGCGCCAGCAGCATGGACAGGGACTATGGCTACACCTTC,CASSMDRDYGYTF
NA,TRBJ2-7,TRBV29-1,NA,TGCAGCGTTGAATTTAACGGCGGAGGACCCTCGTTCGAGCAGTACTTC,CSVEFNGGGPSFEQYF
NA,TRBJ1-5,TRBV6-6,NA,TGTGCCAGCAGTCGAACAGGGTACCAGCCCCAGCATTTT,CASSRTGYQPQHF
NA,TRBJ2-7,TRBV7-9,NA,TGTGCCAGCAGCTCGACAGAAACCCCATACGAGCAGTACTTC,CASSSTETPYEQYF
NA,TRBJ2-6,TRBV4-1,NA,TGCGCCAGCAGCCAAGATAGCCCAGGGGTCGGCTCTGGGGCCAACGTCCTGACTTTC,CASSQDSPGVGSGANVLTF
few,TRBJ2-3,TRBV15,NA,TGTGCCACCAGCAGAGATTGGGGGGAAGATACGCAGTATTTT,CATSRDWGEDTQYF
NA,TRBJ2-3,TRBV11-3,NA,TGTGCCAGCAGCTTTTCGTTCCAGGGGACAGATACGCAGTATTTT,CASSFSFQGTDTQYF
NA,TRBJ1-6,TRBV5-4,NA,TGTGCCAGCAGCTGGGCTGTTAGCTCCTATAATTCACCCCTCCACTTT,CASSWAVSSYNSPLHF